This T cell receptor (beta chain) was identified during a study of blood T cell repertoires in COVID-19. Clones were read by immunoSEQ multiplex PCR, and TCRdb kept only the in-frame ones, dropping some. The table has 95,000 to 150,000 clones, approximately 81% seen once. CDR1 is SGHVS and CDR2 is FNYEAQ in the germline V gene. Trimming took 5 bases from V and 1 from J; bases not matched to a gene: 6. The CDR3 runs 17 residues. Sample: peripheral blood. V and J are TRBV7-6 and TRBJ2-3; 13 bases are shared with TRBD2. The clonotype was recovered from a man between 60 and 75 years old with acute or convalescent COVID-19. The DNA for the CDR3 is TGTGCCAGCAGCCTACGACTAGCGGGGGGCCGCACAGATACGCAGTATTTT. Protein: CASSLRLAGGRTDTQYF. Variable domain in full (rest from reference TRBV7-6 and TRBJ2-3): GAGVSQSPRYKVTKRGQDVALRCDPISGHVSLYWYRQALGQGPEFLTYFNYEAQQDKSGLPNDRFSAERPEGSISTLTIQRTEQRDSAMYRCASSLRLAGGRTDTQYFGPGTRLTVL.